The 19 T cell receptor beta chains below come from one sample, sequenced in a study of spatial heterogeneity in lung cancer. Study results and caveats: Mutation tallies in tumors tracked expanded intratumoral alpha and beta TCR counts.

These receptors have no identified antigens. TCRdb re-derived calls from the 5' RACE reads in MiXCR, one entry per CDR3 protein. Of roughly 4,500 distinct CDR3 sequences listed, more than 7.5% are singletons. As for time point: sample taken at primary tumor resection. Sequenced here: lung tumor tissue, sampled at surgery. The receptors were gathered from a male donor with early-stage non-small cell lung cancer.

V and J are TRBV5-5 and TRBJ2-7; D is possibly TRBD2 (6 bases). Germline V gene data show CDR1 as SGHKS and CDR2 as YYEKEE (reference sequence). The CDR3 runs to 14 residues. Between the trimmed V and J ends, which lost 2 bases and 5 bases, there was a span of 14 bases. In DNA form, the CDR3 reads TGTGCCAGCAGCTTTCCCGACCGCGGGAACGAGCAGTACTTC. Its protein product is CASSFPDRGNEQYF.

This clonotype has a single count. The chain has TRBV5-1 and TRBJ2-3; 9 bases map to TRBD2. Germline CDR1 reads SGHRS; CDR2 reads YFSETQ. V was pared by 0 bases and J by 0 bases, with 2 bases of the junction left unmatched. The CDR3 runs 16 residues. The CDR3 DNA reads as TGCGCCAGCAGCTTGGGACTAGCGGAAAGCACAGATACGCAGTATTTT. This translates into CASSLGLAESTDTQYF.

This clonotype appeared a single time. CDR3 loop: CASSAVGHIQYF. DNA of the CDR3: TGTGCCAGCAGTGCGGTGGGGCACATTCAGTACTTC. This sequence joins TRBV2 and TRBJ2-4; TRBD1 is a possible D gene (5 bases). The CDR3 is 12 amino acids. Deletions cut 4 bases from V and 8 bases from J, with 9 bases between. Germline CDR1 reads SNHLY; CDR2 reads FYNNEI. The variable domain in full, completed from reference TRBV2 and TRBJ2-4, reads EPEVTQTPSHQVTQMGQEVILRCVPISNHLYFYWYRQILGQKVEFLVSFYNNEISEKSEIFDDQFSVERPDGSNFTLKIRSTKLEDSAMYFCASSAVGHIQYFGAGTRLSVL.

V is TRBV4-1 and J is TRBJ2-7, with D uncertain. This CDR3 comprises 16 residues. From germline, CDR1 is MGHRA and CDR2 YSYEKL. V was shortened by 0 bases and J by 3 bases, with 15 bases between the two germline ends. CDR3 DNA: TGCGCCAGCAGCCAAGAACTCGGAGTAACACTCTACGAGCAGTACTTC. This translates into CASSQELGVTLYEQYF.

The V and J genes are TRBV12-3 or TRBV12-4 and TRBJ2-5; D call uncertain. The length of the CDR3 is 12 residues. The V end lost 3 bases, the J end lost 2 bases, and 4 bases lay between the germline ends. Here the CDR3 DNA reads TGTGCCAGCAGTTTGGGACAAGAGACCCAGTACTTC. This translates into CASSLGQETQYF.

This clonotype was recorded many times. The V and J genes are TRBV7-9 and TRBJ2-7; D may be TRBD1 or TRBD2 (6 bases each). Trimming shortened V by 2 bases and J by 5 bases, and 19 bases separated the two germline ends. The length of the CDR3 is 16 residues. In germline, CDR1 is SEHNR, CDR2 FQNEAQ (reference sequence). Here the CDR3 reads CASSLLPIQGRNEQYF. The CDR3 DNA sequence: TGTGCCAGCAGCTTATTACCGATTCAGGGGAGGAACGAGCAGTACTTC.

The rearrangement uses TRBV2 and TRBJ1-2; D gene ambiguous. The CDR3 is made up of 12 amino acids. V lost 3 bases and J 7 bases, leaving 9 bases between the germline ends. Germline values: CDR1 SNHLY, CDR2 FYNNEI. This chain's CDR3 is CASSEYESGYTF. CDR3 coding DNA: TGTGCCAGCAGTGAGTACGAGTCTGGCTACACCTTC.

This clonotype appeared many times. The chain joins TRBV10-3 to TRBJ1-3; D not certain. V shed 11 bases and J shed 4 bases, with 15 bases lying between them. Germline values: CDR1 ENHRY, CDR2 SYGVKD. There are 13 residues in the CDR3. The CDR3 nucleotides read TGTGCCTCCACCGGATTGCAGGGAAACACCATATATTTT. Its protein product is CASTGLQGNTIYF.

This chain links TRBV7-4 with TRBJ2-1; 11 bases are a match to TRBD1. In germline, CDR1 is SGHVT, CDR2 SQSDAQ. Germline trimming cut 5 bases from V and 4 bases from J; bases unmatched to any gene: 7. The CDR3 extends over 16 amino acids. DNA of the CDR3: TGTGCCAGCAGCCCAAGGGACAGGGGGTCATACAATGAGCAGTTCTTC. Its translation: CASSPRDRGSYNEQFF.

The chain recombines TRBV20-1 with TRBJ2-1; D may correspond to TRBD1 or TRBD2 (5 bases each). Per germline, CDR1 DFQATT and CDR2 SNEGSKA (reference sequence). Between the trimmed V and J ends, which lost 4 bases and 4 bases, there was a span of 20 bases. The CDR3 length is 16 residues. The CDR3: CSAIDGTASLYNEQFF. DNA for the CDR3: TGCAGTGCTATCGATGGGACGGCCAGCCTTTACAATGAGCAGTTCTTC.

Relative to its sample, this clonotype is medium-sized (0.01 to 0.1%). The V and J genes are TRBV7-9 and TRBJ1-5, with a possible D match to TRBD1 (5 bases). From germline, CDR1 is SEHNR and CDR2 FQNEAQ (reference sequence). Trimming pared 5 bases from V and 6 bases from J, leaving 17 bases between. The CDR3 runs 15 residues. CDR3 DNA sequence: TGTGCCAGCAGCCCTAGGGGCGGAGGGACTCAGCCCCAGCATTTT. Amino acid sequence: CASSPRGGGTQPQHF. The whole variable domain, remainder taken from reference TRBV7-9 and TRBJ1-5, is DTGVSQNPRHKITKRGQNVTFRCDPISEHNRLYWYRQTLGQGPEFLTYFQNEAQLEKSRLLSDRFSAERPKGSFSTLEIQRTEQGDSAMYLCASSPRGGGTQPQHFGDGTRLSIL.

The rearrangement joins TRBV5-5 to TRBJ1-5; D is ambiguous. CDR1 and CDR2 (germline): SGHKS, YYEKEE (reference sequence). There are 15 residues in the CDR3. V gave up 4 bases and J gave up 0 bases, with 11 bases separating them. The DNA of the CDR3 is TGTGCCAGCAGCCCCCGTGCAGTTAGCAATCAGCCCCAGCATTTT. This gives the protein CASSPRAVSNQPQHF. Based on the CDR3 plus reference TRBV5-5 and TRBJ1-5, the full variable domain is DAGVTQSPTHLIKTRGQQVTLRCSPISGHKSVSWYQQVLGQGPQFIFQYYEKEERGRGNFPDRFSARQFPNYSSELNVNALLLGDSALYLCASSPRAVSNQPQHFGDGTRLSIL.

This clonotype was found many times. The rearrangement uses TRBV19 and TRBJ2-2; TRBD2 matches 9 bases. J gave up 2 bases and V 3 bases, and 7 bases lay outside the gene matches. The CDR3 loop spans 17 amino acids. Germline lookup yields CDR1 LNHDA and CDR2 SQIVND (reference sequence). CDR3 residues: CASSIAAGGLNTGELFF. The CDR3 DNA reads TGTGCCAGTAGTATCGCAGCGGGAGGCCTTAACACCGGGGAGCTGTTTTTT.

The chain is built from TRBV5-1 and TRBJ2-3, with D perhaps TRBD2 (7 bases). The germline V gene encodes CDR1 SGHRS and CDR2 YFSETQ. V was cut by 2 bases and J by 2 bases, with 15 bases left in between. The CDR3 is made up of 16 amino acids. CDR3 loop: CASSFKAGAITDTQYF. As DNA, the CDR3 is TGCGCCAGCAGCTTTAAGGCGGGGGCCATCACAGATACGCAGTATTTT.

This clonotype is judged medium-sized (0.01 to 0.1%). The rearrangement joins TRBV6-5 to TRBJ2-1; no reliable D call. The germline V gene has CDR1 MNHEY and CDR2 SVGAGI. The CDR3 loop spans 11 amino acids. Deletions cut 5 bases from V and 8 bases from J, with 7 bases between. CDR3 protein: CASSRQYEQFF. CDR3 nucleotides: TGTGCCAGCAGTAGACAATATGAGCAGTTCTTC.

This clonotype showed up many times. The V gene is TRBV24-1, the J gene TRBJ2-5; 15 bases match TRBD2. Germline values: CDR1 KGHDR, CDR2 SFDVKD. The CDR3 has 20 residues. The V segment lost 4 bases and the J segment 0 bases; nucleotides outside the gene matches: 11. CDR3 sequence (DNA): TGTGCCACCAGTGAGGGGACTAGCGGGAGGACTCTTCAATACCAAGAGACCCAGTACTTC. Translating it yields CATSEGTSGRTLQYQETQYF.

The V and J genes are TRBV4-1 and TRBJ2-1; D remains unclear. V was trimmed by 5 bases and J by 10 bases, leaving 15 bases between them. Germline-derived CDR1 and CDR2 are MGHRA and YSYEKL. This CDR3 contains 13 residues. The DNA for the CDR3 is TGCGCCAGCAGCTATTCGACGGAAAGGGAGCAGTTCTTC. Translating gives CASSYSTEREQFF.

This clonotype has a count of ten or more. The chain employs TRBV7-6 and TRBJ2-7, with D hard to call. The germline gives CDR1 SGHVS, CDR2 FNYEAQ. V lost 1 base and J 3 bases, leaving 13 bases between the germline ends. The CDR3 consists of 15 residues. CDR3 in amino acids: CASSLGPSGRYEQYF. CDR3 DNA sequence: TGTGCCAGCAGCTTAGGGCCATCAGGCCGCTACGAGCAGTACTTC.

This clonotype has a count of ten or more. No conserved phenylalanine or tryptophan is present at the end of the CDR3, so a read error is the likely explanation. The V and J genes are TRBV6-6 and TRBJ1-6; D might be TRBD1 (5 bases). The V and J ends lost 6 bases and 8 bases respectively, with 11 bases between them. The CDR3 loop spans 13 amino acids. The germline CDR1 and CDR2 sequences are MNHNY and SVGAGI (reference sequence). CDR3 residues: CASSWDRDSPLHS. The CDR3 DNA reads TGTGCCAGCAGCTGGGACCGGGATTCACCCCTCCACTCT.